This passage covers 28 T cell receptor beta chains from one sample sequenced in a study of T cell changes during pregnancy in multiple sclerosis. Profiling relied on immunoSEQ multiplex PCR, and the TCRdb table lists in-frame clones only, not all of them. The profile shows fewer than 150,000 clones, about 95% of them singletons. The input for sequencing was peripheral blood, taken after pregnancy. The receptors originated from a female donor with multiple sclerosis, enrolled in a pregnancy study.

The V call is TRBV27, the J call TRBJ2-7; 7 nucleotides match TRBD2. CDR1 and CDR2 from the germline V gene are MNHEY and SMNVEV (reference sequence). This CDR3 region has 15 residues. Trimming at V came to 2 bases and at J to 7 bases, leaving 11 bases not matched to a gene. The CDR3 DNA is TGTGCCAGCAGTTTAGCTGGGCGGGAGAGCCGGGAGCAGTACTTC. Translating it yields CASSLAGRESREQYF.

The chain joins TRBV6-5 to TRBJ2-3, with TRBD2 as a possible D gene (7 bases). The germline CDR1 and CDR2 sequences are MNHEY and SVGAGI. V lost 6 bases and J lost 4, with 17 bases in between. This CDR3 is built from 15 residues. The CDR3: CASRDLGGGADTQYF. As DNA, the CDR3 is TGTGCCAGCAGAGACCTAGGGGGGGGCGCAGATACGCAGTATTTT.

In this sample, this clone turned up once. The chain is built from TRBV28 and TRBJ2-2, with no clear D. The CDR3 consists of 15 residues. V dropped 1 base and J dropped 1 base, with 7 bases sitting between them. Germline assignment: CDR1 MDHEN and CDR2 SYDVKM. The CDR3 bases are TGTGCCAGCAGTTTATCCCCGGGGAACACCGGGGAGCTGTTTTTT. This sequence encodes CASSLSPGNTGELFF. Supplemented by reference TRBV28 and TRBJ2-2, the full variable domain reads DVKVTQSSRYLVKRTGEKVFLECVQDMDHENMFWYRQDPGLGLRLIYFSYDVKMKEKGDIPEGYSVSREKKERFSLILESASTNQTSMYLCASSLSPGNTGELFFGEGSRLTVL.

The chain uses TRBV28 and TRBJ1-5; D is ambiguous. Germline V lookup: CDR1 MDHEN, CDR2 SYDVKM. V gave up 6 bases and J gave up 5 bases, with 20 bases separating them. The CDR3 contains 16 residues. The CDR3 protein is CASSRLVQSGDQPQHF. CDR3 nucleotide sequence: TGTGCCAGCAGCCGGTTGGTTCAAAGCGGGGATCAGCCCCAGCATTTT.

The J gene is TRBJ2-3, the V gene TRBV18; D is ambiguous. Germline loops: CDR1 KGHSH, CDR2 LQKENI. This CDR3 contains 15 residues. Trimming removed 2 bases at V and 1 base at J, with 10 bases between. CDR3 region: CASSPYLRGTDTQYF. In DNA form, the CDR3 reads TGTGCCAGCTCACCATATCTTCGCGGCACAGATACGCAGTATTTT. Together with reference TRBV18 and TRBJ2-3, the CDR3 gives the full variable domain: NAGVMQNPRHLVRRRGQEARLRCSPMKGHSHVYWYRQLPEEGLKFMVYLQKENIIDESGMPKERFSAEFPKEGPSILRIQQVVRGDSAAYFCASSPYLRGTDTQYFGPGTRLTVL.

The CDR3 region is CASSNLLAHNEQYF. CDR3 in DNA: TGTGCCAGCAGCAATTTACTAGCTCACAACGAGCAGTACTTC. The chain uses TRBV27 and TRBJ2-7; D is possibly TRBD2 (6 bases). V lost 6 bases to trimming and J lost 5 bases, with 17 bases between them. CDR3 size: 14 residues. The germline gives CDR1 MNHEY, CDR2 SMNVEV (reference sequence).

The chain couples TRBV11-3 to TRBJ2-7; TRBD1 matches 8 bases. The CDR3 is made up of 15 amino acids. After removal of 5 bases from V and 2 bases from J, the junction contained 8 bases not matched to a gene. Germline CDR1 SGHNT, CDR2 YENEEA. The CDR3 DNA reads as TGTGCCAGCAGCGCCGCTGGGACAGGCGCCTACGAGCAGTACTTC. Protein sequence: CASSAAGTGAYEQYF. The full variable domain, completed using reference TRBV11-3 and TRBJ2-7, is EAGVVQSPRYKIIEKKQPVAFWCNPISGHNTLYWYLQNLGQGPELLIRYENEEAVDDSQLPKDRFSAERLKGVDSTLKIQPAELGDSAVYLCASSAAGTGAYEQYFGPGTRLTVT.

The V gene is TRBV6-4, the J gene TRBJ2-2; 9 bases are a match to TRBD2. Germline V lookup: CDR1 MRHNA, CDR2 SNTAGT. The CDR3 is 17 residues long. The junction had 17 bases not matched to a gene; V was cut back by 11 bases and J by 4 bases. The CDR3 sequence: CAGGGVREGLGTGELFF. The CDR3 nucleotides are TGTGCCGGCGGGGGGGTGCGGGAGGGCCTTGGCACCGGGGAGCTGTTTTTT.

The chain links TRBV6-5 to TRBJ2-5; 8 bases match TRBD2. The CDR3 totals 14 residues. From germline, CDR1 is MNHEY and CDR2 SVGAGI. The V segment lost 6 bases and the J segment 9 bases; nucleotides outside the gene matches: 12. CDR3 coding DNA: TGTGCCAGCAGCCGGGAGGGTCCCGGAGTCGCCCAGTACTTC. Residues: CASSREGPGVAQYF.

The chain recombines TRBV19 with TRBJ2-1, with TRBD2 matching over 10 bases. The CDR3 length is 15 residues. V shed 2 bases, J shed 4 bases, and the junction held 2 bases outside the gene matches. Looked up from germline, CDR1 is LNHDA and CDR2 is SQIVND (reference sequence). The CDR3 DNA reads TGTGCCAGTAGTATAAGCGGGAGGGGGTACAATGAGCAGTTCTTC. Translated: CASSISGRGYNEQFF.

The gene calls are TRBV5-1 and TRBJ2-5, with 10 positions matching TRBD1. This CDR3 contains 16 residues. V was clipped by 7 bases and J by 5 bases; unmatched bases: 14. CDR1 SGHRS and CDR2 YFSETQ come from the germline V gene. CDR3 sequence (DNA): TGCGCCAGCGATACCGGGACAGGGGCTTTCGGGGAGACCCAGTACTTC. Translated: CASDTGTGAFGETQYF.

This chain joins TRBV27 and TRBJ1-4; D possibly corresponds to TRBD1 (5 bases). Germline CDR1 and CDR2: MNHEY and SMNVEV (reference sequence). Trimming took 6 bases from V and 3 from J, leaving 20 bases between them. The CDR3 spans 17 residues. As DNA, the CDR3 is TGTGCCAGCAGCAACATCTACTTGGGGGGAGCTAATGAAAAACTGTTTTTT. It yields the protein CASSNIYLGGANEKLFF.

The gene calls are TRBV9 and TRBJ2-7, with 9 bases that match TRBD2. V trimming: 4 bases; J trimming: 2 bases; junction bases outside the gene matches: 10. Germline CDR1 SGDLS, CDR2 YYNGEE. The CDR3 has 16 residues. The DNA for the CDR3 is TGTGCCAGCAGCCGGGCAAGACTAGCGGAAGCCTACGAGCAGTACTTC. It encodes CASSRARLAEAYEQYF. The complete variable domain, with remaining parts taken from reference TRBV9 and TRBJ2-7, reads DSGVTQTPKHLITATGQRVTLRCSPRSGDLSVYWYQQSLDQGLQFLIQYYNGEERAKGNILERFSAQQFPDLHSELNLSSLELGDSALYFCASSRARLAEAYEQYFGPGTRLTVT.

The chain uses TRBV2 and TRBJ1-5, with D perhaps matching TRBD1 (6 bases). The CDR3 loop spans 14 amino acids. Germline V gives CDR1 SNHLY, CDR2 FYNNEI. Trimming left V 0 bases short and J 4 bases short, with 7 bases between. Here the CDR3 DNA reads TGTGCCAGCAGTGAAGCGCAGGGGAATCAGCCCCAGCATTTT. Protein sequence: CASSEAQGNQPQHF.

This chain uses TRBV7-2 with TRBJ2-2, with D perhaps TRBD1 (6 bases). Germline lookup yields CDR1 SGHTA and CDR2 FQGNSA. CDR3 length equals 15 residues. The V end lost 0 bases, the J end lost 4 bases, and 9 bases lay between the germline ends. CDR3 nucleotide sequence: TGTGCCAGCAGCTTAGCGGGGGCGGCCACCGGGGAGCTGTTTTTT. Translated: CASSLAGAATGELFF.

The CDR3 protein is CASSLVTSGRVRETQYF. CDR3 sequence (DNA): TGTGCCAGCAGCTTGGTTACTAGCGGGAGGGTTCGAGAGACCCAGTACTTC. The J gene is TRBJ2-5, the V gene TRBV5-6, with TRBD2 identical over 13 bases. The CDR3 is 17 residues long. The germline gives CDR1 SGHDT, CDR2 YYEEEE. V lost 0 bases, J lost 4 bases, and 6 bases stayed unmatched.

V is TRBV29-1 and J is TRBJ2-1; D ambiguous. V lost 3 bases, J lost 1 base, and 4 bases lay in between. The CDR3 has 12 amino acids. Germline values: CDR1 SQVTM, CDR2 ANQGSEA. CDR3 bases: TGCAGCGTTGAGGCTTCCTACAATGAGCAGTTCTTC. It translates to CSVEASYNEQFF.

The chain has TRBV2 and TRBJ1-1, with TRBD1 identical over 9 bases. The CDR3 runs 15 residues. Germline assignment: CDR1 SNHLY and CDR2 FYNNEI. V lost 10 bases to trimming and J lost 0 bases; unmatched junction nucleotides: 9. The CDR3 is CATSAGQGMNTEAFF. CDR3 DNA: TGTGCCACCTCGGCGGGACAGGGCATGAACACTGAAGCTTTCTTT.

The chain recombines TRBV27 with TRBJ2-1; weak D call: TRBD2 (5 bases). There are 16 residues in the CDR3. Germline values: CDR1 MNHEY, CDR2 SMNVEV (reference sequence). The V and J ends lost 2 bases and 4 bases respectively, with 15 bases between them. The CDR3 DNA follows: TGTGCCAGCAGTTTAATCTCGGGGAGCAGTTACAATGAGCAGTTCTTC. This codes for CASSLISGSSYNEQFF.

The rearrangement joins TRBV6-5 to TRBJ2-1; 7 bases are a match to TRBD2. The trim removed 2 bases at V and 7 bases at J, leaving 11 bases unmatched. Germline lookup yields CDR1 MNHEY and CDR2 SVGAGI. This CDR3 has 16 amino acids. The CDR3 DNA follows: TGTGCCAGCAGTTACCGGACCCGGACTAGTGGAAATGAGCAGTTCTTC. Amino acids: CASSYRTRTSGNEQFF.

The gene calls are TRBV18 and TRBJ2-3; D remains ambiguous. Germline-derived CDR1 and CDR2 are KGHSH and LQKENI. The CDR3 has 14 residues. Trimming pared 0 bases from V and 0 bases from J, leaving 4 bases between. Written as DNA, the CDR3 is TGTGCCAGCTCACCACCTTCGAGCACAGATACGCAGTATTTT. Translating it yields CASSPPSSTDTQYF.

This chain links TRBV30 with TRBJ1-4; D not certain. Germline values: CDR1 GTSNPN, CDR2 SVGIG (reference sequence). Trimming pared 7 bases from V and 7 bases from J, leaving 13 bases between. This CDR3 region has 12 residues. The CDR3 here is CAFIGRGEKLFF. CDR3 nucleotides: TGTGCCTTTATCGGTAGAGGTGAAAAACTGTTTTTT.

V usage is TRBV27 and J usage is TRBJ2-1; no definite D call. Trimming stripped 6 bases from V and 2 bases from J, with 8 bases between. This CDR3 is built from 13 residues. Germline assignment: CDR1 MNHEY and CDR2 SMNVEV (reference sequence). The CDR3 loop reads CASSSYPYNEQFF. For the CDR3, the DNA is TGTGCCAGCAGCTCCTACCCCTACAATGAGCAGTTCTTC.

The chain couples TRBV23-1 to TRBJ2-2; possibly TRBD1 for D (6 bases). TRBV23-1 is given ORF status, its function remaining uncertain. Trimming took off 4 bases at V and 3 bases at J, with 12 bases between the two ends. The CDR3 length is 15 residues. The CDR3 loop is CASSLQGRDTGELFF. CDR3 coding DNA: TGCGCCAGCAGTCTACAGGGTAGGGACACCGGGGAGCTGTTTTTT.

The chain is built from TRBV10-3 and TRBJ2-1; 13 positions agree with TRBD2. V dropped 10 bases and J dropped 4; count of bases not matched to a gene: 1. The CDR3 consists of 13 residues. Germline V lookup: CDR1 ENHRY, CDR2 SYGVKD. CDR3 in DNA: TGTGCCACACTAGCGGGAGGGTACAATGAGCAGTTCTTC. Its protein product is CATLAGGYNEQFF.

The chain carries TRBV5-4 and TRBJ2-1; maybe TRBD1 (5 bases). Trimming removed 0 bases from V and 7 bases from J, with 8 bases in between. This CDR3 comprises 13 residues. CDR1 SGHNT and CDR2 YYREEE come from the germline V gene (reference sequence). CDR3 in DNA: TGTGCCAGCAGCTTGGGCCAGGGAAATGAGCAGTTCTTC. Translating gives CASSLGQGNEQFF.

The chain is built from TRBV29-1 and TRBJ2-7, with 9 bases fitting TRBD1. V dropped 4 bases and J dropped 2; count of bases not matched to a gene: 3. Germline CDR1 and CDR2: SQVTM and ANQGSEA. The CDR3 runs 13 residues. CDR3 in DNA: TGCAGCGTTGGACAGGGGGATGCCTACGAGCAGTACTTC. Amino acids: CSVGQGDAYEQYF.

The CDR3 bases are TGTGCCAGCGCCGGGACAGGGGGTATTATAGCTACAGATACGCAGTATTTT. It codes for CASAGTGGIIATDTQYF. The chain couples TRBV25-1 to TRBJ2-3; 11 positions match TRBD1. Germline CDR1 is MGHDK and CDR2 is SYGVNS. The CDR3 contains 17 residues. The trim removed 8 bases at V and 3 bases at J, leaving 13 bases unmatched.